These T cell receptor beta chains were read from a single sample in a study of T cells in tuberculosis. Profiling relied on immunoSEQ multiplex PCR, and the TCRdb table lists in-frame clones only, not all of them. The table has 30,000 to 35,000 clones, less than 95% seen once. Sequencing was performed on PBMCs. These receptors were taken from a donor between 10 and 35 years old with latent tuberculosis or without tuberculosis infection. Some clones in this sample may be carry-over from other donors' samples. CDR3s include the opening cysteine and the closing phenylalanine or tryptophan. Fields, in order: J gene, D gene, clone size, V gene, CDR3 protein, CDR3 DNA. A D gene is named only where the DNA matches it firmly. Expanded clones get a size class; other rows say once, few or many, or leave the size out.

j_gene: TRBJ2-3
d_gene: TRBD2
abundance: .
v_gene: TRBV9
CDR3aa: CASSEAGGPSDTQYF
CDR3nt: TGTGCCAGCAGCGAAGCGGGAGGGCCGTCAGATACGCAGTATTTT

j_gene: TRBJ1-4
d_gene: .
abundance: .
v_gene: TRBV2
CDR3aa: CASKEDDPVEKLFF
CDR3nt: TGTGCCAGCAAGGAGGACGACCCAGTCGAAAAACTGTTTTTT

j_gene: TRBJ2-7
d_gene: .
abundance: .
v_gene: TRBV2
CDR3aa: CASQSGGGAYEQYF
CDR3nt: TGTGCCAGCCAGTCCGGCGGCGGGGCATACGAGCAGTACTTC

j_gene: TRBJ2-5
d_gene: .
abundance: .
v_gene: TRBV7-2
CDR3aa: CASSLSREPGTQYF
CDR3nt: TGTGCCAGCAGCCTCAGTCGGGAGCCTGGGACCCAGTACTTC

j_gene: TRBJ1-1
d_gene: .
abundance: .
v_gene: TRBV13
CDR3aa: CASSLGTGSTEAFF
CDR3nt: TGTGCCAGCAGCTTAGGCACAGGGAGCACTGAAGCTTTCTTT

j_gene: TRBJ1-2
d_gene: TRBD1
abundance: once
v_gene: TRBV10-2
CDR3aa: CASSELRTGFALNYGYTF
CDR3nt: TGCGCCAGCAGTGAGTTACGGACAGGGTTTGCTCTTAACTATGGCTACACCTTC

j_gene: TRBJ2-3
d_gene: .
abundance: .
v_gene: TRBV7-9
CDR3aa: CASSLDRGTDTQYF
CDR3nt: TGTGCCAGCAGCTTAGACAGGGGCACAGATACGCAGTATTTT

j_gene: TRBJ1-6
d_gene: .
abundance: .
v_gene: TRBV6-5
CDR3aa: CASSQTVDSPLHF
CDR3nt: TGTGCCAGCAGTCAGACAGTGGACTCACCCCTCCACTTT

j_gene: TRBJ2-2
d_gene: TRBD2
abundance: .
v_gene: TRBV2
CDR3aa: CASSLEQGGTGELFF
CDR3nt: TGTGCCAGCAGCCTAGAGCAGGGAGGGACCGGGGAGCTGTTTTTT

j_gene: TRBJ1-1
d_gene: TRBD1
abundance: .
v_gene: TRBV7-2
CDR3aa: CASSPSTGTVTEAFF
CDR3nt: TGTGCCAGCAGCCCGTCGACAGGGACGGTCACTGAAGCTTTCTTT

j_gene: TRBJ2-6
d_gene: TRBD2
abundance: .
v_gene: TRBV19
CDR3aa: CASSRGGAPSGANVLTF
CDR3nt: TGTGCCAGTAGTAGGGGAGGGGCCCCCTCTGGGGCCAACGTCCTGACTTTC

j_gene: TRBJ1-2
d_gene: TRBD1
abundance: .
v_gene: TRBV20-1
CDR3aa: CSARGQGSYTF
CDR3nt: TGCAGTGCTAGGGGACAGGGCAGCTACACCTTC

j_gene: TRBJ2-3
d_gene: .
abundance: .
v_gene: TRBV23-1
CDR3aa: CASSQRDSLGDTQYF
CDR3nt: TGCGCCAGCAGTCAACGGGATTCCCTCGGGGATACGCAGTATTTT

j_gene: TRBJ1-1
d_gene: TRBD1
abundance: once
v_gene: TRBV2
CDR3aa: CASSGRTGATEAFF
CDR3nt: TGTGCCAGCAGTGGTAGGACAGGGGCGACTGAAGCTTTCTTT

j_gene: TRBJ1-2
d_gene: TRBD1
abundance: once
v_gene: TRBV29-1
CDR3aa: CSVEDRKRGPYGYTF
CDR3nt: TGCAGCGTTGAAGATCGAAAGAGGGGGCCATATGGCTACACCTTC

j_gene: TRBJ1-2
d_gene: .
abundance: .
v_gene: TRBV7-9
CDR3aa: CASTLDNYGYTF
CDR3nt: TGTGCCAGCACGTTAGATAACTATGGCTACACCTTC

j_gene: TRBJ2-7
d_gene: .
abundance: .
v_gene: TRBV2
CDR3aa: CASSELGTENSYEQYF
CDR3nt: TGTGCCAGCAGTGAATTGGGGACTGAGAATTCCTACGAGCAGTACTTC

j_gene: TRBJ2-7
d_gene: .
abundance: .
v_gene: TRBV7-9
CDR3aa: CASSLQGPYEQYF
CDR3nt: TGTGCCAGCAGCTTACAGGGGCCCTACGAGCAGTACTTC

j_gene: TRBJ1-3
d_gene: .
abundance: .
v_gene: TRBV7-6
CDR3aa: CASSPRVGIGAGNTIYF
CDR3nt: TGTGCCAGCAGCCCCAGAGTAGGGATAGGGGCTGGAAACACCATATATTTT

j_gene: TRBJ1-5
d_gene: TRBD1
abundance: .
v_gene: TRBV6-5
CDR3aa: CASSLTGAHSNQPQHF
CDR3nt: TGTGCCAGCAGTTTGACAGGGGCCCATAGCAATCAGCCCCAGCATTTT

j_gene: TRBJ2-7
d_gene: TRBD2
abundance: .
v_gene: TRBV7-9
CDR3aa: CASSQERGAYEQYF
CDR3nt: TGTGCCAGCAGCCAGGAGCGGGGGGCCTACGAGCAGTACTTC

j_gene: TRBJ2-3
d_gene: TRBD2
abundance: once
v_gene: TRBV27
CDR3aa: CASSSFSAGGTDTQYF
CDR3nt: TGTGCCAGCAGTTCTTTCTCCGCCGGGGGGACAGATACGCAGTATTTT

j_gene: TRBJ2-7
d_gene: TRBD1
abundance: .
v_gene: TRBV11-2
CDR3aa: CASTPGGKGEQYF
CDR3nt: TGTGCCAGCACCCCAGGGGGTAAGGGCGAGCAGTACTTC

j_gene: TRBJ2-6
d_gene: .
abundance: .
v_gene: TRBV5-1
CDR3aa: CASSLAGRTGTTGANVLTF
CDR3nt: TGCGCCAGCAGCTTGGCCGGGCGGACAGGGACTACTGGGGCCAACGTCCTGACTTTC

j_gene: TRBJ2-5
d_gene: TRBD2
abundance: .
v_gene: TRBV27
CDR3aa: CASSLAGGAETQYF
CDR3nt: TGTGCCAGCAGTTTGGCCGGGGGGGCGGAGACCCAGTACTTC

j_gene: TRBJ2-1
d_gene: TRBD1
abundance: .
v_gene: TRBV10-3
CDR3aa: CAISESSDRVYSEQFF
CDR3nt: TGTGCCATCAGTGAGTCGAGTGACAGGGTGTATAGTGAGCAGTTCTTC

j_gene: TRBJ1-2
d_gene: .
abundance: .
v_gene: TRBV6-1
CDR3aa: CASSMTPQGGYTF
CDR3nt: TGTGCCAGCAGTATGACACCCCAGGGAGGCTACACCTTC

j_gene: TRBJ1-1
d_gene: .
abundance: .
v_gene: TRBV6-1
CDR3aa: CASSYRANTEAFF
CDR3nt: TGTGCCAGCTCCTACAGGGCCAACACTGAAGCTTTCTTT

j_gene: TRBJ2-1
d_gene: TRBD2
abundance: .
v_gene: TRBV27
CDR3aa: CASSPRTSGSRPNEQFF
CDR3nt: TGTGCCAGCAGTCCCAGGACTAGCGGGAGTCGACCCAATGAGCAGTTCTTC

j_gene: TRBJ1-2
d_gene: TRBD1
abundance: .
v_gene: TRBV19
CDR3aa: CASSNPDRGGYGYTF
CDR3nt: TGTGCCAGTAGTAACCCCGACAGGGGGGGATATGGCTACACCTTC

j_gene: TRBJ2-7
d_gene: .
abundance: few
v_gene: TRBV7-8
CDR3aa: CASSLKGGYEQYF
CDR3nt: TGTGCCAGCAGCTTAAAGGGGGGGTACGAGCAGTACTTC

j_gene: TRBJ2-3
d_gene: TRBD2
abundance: .
v_gene: TRBV5-1
CDR3aa: CASGTSGRGGTDTQYF
CDR3nt: TGCGCCAGCGGGACTAGCGGGAGGGGCGGCACAGATACGCAGTATTTT

j_gene: TRBJ2-7
d_gene: .
abundance: few
v_gene: TRBV9
CDR3aa: CASSPFVYEQYF
CDR3nt: TGTGCCAGCAGCCCCTTCGTTTACGAGCAGTACTTC

j_gene: TRBJ2-7
d_gene: .
abundance: .
v_gene: TRBV2
CDR3aa: CASSGEPYEQYF
CDR3nt: TGTGCCAGCAGCGGGGAACCCTACGAGCAGTACTTC

j_gene: TRBJ1-2
d_gene: .
abundance: .
v_gene: TRBV27
CDR3aa: CASSPVADNYGYTF
CDR3nt: TGTGCCAGCAGTCCCGTCGCGGATAACTATGGCTACACCTTC

j_gene: TRBJ1-2
d_gene: .
abundance: .
v_gene: TRBV14
CDR3aa: CASSQETTYYGYTF
CDR3nt: TGTGCCAGCAGCCAAGAAACAACCTACTATGGCTACACCTTC

j_gene: TRBJ1-1
d_gene: TRBD1
abundance: .
v_gene: TRBV5-1
CDR3aa: CASSSRDRGPMNTEAFF
CDR3nt: TGCGCCAGCAGCTCCCGGGACAGGGGGCCAATGAACACTGAAGCTTTCTTT

j_gene: TRBJ1-2
d_gene: TRBD1
abundance: .
v_gene: TRBV6-1
CDR3aa: CASSFTGASYGYTF
CDR3nt: TGTGCCAGTAGCTTCACAGGGGCCTCCTATGGCTACACCTTC

j_gene: TRBJ1-6
d_gene: TRBD1
abundance: .
v_gene: TRBV10-3
CDR3aa: CAIRLTGQGNSPLHF
CDR3nt: TGTGCCATCAGACTAACGGGACAGGGCAATTCACCCCTCCACTTT

j_gene: TRBJ2-5
d_gene: TRBD1
abundance: .
v_gene: TRBV7-9
CDR3aa: CASSQTTGGGRETQYF
CDR3nt: TGTGCCAGCAGCCAAACGACAGGGGGCGGGAGGGAGACCCAGTACTTC

j_gene: TRBJ2-7
d_gene: TRBD1
abundance: .
v_gene: TRBV5-1
CDR3aa: CASSVTGVATYEQYF
CDR3nt: TGCGCCAGCAGTGTGACAGGGGTCGCCACCTACGAGCAGTACTTC

j_gene: TRBJ2-3
d_gene: .
abundance: .
v_gene: TRBV25-1
CDR3aa: CASSESSTDTQYF
CDR3nt: TGTGCCAGCAGTGAATCTAGCACAGATACGCAGTATTTT

j_gene: TRBJ2-3
d_gene: TRBD2
abundance: once
v_gene: TRBV4-1
CDR3aa: CASSSRTSGGITDTQYF
CDR3nt: TGCGCCAGCAGCTCTCGGACTAGCGGGGGAATCACAGATACGCAGTATTTT

j_gene: TRBJ2-7
d_gene: TRBD2
abundance: .
v_gene: TRBV2
CDR3aa: CASSPTGTNNEQYF
CDR3nt: TGTGCCAGCAGCCCCACCGGGACTAACAACGAGCAGTACTTC

j_gene: TRBJ1-4
d_gene: TRBD1
abundance: once
v_gene: TRBV5-4
CDR3aa: CASILQGAYEKLFF
CDR3nt: TGTGCCAGCATCCTTCAGGGGGCGTATGAAAAACTGTTTTTT

j_gene: TRBJ2-2
d_gene: TRBD2
abundance: .
v_gene: TRBV2
CDR3aa: CASSYTSGRAGGELFF
CDR3nt: TGTGCCAGCAGCTATACTAGCGGGAGGGCTGGCGGGGAGCTGTTTTTT

j_gene: TRBJ1-1
d_gene: TRBD1
abundance: .
v_gene: TRBV5-4
CDR3aa: CASSPRQGLNTEAFF
CDR3nt: TGTGCCAGCAGCCCGCGACAGGGCCTGAACACTGAAGCTTTCTTT

j_gene: TRBJ1-1
d_gene: .
abundance: .
v_gene: TRBV6-5
CDR3aa: CASSGQREAFF
CDR3nt: TGTGCCAGCAGTGGACAGCGAGAAGCTTTCTTT

j_gene: TRBJ2-7
d_gene: TRBD1
abundance: .
v_gene: TRBV27
CDR3aa: CASSFSRTGSHEQYF
CDR3nt: TGTGCCAGCAGTTTTTCGCGGACAGGGTCCCACGAGCAGTACTTC

j_gene: TRBJ2-3
d_gene: TRBD1
abundance: .
v_gene: TRBV2
CDR3aa: CASGSWDRASDTQYF
CDR3nt: TGTGCCAGCGGATCATGGGACAGGGCATCAGATACGCAGTATTTT

j_gene: TRBJ1-1
d_gene: .
abundance: .
v_gene: TRBV19
CDR3aa: CASSPWTALNTEAFF
CDR3nt: TGTGCCAGTAGTCCGTGGACAGCGTTGAACACTGAAGCTTTCTTT

j_gene: TRBJ2-5
d_gene: TRBD2
abundance: .
v_gene: TRBV7-9
CDR3aa: CASSFGGKETQYF
CDR3nt: TGTGCCAGCAGCTTCGGGGGGAAGGAGACCCAGTACTTC

j_gene: TRBJ1-2
d_gene: .
abundance: few
v_gene: TRBV6-1
CDR3aa: CASSEQVYYGYTF
CDR3nt: TGTGCCAGCAGTGAACAGGTATACTATGGCTACACCTTC

j_gene: TRBJ2-5
d_gene: TRBD1
abundance: .
v_gene: TRBV25-1
CDR3aa: CASSEFPPPGTGPETQYF
CDR3nt: TGTGCCAGCAGTGAATTTCCCCCCCCCGGGACAGGGCCGGAGACCCAGTACTTC

j_gene: TRBJ1-1
d_gene: .
abundance: .
v_gene: TRBV6-1
CDR3aa: CATSPGQSHGEAFF
CDR3nt: TGTGCCACCAGTCCGGGACAAAGCCATGGTGAAGCTTTCTTT